One and the same sample provided the 5 T cell receptor beta chains below, sequenced in a study of cytomegalovirus exposure and HLA in healthy donors. Primers for the PCR totalled 60 Vbeta and 13 Jbeta. This table comes from immunoSEQ multiplex PCR, and its TCRdb copy is limited to in-frame clones, with some not included. The sample has about 140,000 clones, around 81% seen once. What was sequenced was PBMCs. All receptors derive from a man aged 50 to 60 in good health and CMV-seronegative.

This clone was counted a few times. The chain employs TRBV11-2 and TRBJ1-3, with 7 positions matching TRBD1. The CDR3 length is 17 residues. CDR1 and CDR2 from the germline V gene are SGHAT and FQNNGV. V lost 5 bases, J lost 0 bases, and 10 bases stayed unmatched. The CDR3 region is CASSPWDSDYSGNTIYF. The CDR3 region has the DNA TGTGCCAGCAGCCCTTGGGACAGCGATTACTCTGGAAACACCATATATTTT.

The genes are TRBV7-9 and TRBJ1-2; TRBD1 might be the D (5 bases). Between the trimmed V and J ends, which lost 6 bases and 8 bases, there was a span of 16 bases. Germline V gene data show CDR1 as SEHNR and CDR2 as FQNEAQ (reference sequence). This CDR3 has 13 amino acids. In nucleotides, the CDR3 is TGTGCCAGCAGTTCTGACAGAATATACGGCTACACCTTC. Translated, it gives CASSSDRIYGYTF.

In this sample, this clone turned up a few times. The rearrangement links TRBV7-9 to TRBJ2-5, with D uncertain. Germline V gene data show CDR1 as SEHNR and CDR2 as FQNEAQ (reference sequence). This CDR3 contains 15 residues. Trimming cost V 3 bases and J 5 bases, with 16 bases left between them. This chain's CDR3 is CASSFSDTIEETQYF. The CDR3 DNA sequence: TGTGCCAGCAGCTTCTCCGACACAATTGAGGAGACCCAGTACTTC.

This chain connects TRBV25-1 to TRBJ2-5; 7 nucleotides align to TRBD1. Germline V lookup: CDR1 MGHDK, CDR2 SYGVNS. The CDR3 extends over 15 amino acids. The V gene end was trimmed by 6 bases and the J gene end by 1 base; junction bases not matched to a gene: 8. The CDR3 is CASRDTGTAQETQYF. CDR3 coding DNA: TGTGCCAGCAGGGATACCGGGACAGCCCAAGAGACCCAGTACTTC.

The chain combines TRBV7-6 with TRBJ2-1, with TRBD2 matching over 10 bases. CDR1 and CDR2 from the germline V gene are SGHVS and FNYEAQ. The CDR3 extends over 17 amino acids. J gave up 6 bases and V 1 base, and 9 bases lay outside the gene matches. CDR3 DNA: TGTGCCAGCAGCTTAGTCTCGGGGACTAGCGTAGCCAATGAGCAGTTCTTC. Its protein is CASSLVSGTSVANEQFF.